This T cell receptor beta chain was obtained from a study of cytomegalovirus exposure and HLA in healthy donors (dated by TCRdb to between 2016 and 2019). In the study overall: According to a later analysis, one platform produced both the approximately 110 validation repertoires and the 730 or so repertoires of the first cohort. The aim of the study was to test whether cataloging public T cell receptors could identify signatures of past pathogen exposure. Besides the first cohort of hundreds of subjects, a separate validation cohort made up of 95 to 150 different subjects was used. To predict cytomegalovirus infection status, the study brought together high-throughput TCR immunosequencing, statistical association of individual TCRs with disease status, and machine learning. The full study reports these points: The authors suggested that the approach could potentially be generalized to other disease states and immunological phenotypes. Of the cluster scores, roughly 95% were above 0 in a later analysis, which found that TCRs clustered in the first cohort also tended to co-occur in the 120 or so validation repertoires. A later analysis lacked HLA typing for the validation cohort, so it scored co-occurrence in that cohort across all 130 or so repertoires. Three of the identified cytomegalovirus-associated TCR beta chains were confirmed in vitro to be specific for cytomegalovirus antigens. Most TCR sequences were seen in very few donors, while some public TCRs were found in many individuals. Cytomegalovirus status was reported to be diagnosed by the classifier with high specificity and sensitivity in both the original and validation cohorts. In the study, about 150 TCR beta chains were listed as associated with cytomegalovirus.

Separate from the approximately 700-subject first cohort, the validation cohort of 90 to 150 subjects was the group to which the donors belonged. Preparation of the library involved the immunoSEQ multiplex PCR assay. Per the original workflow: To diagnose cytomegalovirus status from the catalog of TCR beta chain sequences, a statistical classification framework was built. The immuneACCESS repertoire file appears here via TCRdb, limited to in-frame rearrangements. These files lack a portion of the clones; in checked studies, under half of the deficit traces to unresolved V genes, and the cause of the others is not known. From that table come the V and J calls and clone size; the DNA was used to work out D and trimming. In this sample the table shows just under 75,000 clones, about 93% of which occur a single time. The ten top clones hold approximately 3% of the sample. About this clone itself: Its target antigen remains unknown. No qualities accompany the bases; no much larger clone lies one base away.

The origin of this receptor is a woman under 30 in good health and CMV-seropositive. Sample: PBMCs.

The nucleotide sequence is given as TGCGCCAGCAGCCAAGATACGGGACAGTGGCATGGGGCCAACGTCCTGACTTTC. This codes for CASSQDTGQWHGANVLTF. This chain joins TRBV4-1 to TRBJ2-6, with 7 bases matching TRBD1. The germline V gene supplies CDR1 MGHRA and CDR2 YSYEKL. Ends trimmed: V by 0 bases, J by 3 bases; bases unmatched to a gene: 8. Measured from the cysteine to the phenylalanine, the CDR3 is 18 residues long. The DNA shown is the 54-base CDR3, in frame from base 1.